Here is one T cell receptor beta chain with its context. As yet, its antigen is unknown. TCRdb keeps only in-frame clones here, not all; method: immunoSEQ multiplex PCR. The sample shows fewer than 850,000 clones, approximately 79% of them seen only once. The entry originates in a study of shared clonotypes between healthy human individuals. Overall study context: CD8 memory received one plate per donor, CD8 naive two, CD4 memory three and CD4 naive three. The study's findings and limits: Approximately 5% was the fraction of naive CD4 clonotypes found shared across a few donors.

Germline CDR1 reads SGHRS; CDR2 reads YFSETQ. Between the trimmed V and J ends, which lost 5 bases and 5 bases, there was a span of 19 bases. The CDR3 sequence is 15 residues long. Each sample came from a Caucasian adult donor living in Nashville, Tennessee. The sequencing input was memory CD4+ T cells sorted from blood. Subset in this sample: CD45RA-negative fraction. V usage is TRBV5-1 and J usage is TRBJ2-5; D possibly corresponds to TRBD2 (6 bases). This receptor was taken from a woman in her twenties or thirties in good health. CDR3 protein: CASSPGTLGGETQYF. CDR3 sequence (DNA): TGCGCCAGCAGTCCCGGGACGCTTGGGGGGGAGACCCAGTACTTC.